The rows below give T cell receptor beta chains drawn from one sample of a study of cytomegalovirus exposure and HLA in healthy donors. Profiling relied on immunoSEQ multiplex PCR, and the TCRdb table lists in-frame clones only, not all of them. The sample lists roughly 160,000 clones, approximately 79% occurring once. The sample consisted of PBMCs. The receptor set was obtained from a man aged 35 to 55 in good health and CMV-seronegative. The CDR3 runs from the conserved cysteine through the conserved F or W.

v_call cdr3_aa
TRBV11-2 CASSPRTESQYF
TRBV7-2 CASSPGQANEKLFF
TRBV28 CASSPSHADRDYGYTF
TRBV28 CASRYSGETQYF
TRBV19 CASREVAGLQETQYF
TRBV29-1 CSVGGRTDTQYF
TRBV6-6 CASSHHLAQDRNTIYF
TRBV5-8 CASSLSLASEQFF
TRBV28 CASSSQGATAFF
TRBV11-1 CASSFPGLANEQYF
TRBV15 CATRGGTSEQYF
TRBV9 CASSVAKNGDEKLFF
TRBV15 CATSSVGFSNQPQHF
TRBV7-8 CASSSLLTSHEQYF
TRBV28 CASSSPWAGGSYEQYF
TRBV27 CASSPQDYNSPLHF
TRBV28 CASSHAGEVPEAFF
TRBV5-5 CASSRGVQETQYF
TRBV6-5 CASSSGLAVGEQFF
TRBV5-1 CASSPTSSTDTQYF
TRBV7-2 CASSESGTGGDTQYF
TRBV5-1 CASSTGDSQTHYGYTF
TRBV2 CASSPSYEQYF
TRBV19 CASSMGMGWGSGSHEQFF
TRBV7-9 CASSLLSGIAYEQYF
TRBV7-2 CASSSLAKNIQYF
TRBV11-2 CASSRGQGAPYEQYF
TRBV21-1 CASSPGQGFEEQFF
TRBV2 CASSEDGQGNQPQHF
TRBV18 CASSPVGTGSNEQYF